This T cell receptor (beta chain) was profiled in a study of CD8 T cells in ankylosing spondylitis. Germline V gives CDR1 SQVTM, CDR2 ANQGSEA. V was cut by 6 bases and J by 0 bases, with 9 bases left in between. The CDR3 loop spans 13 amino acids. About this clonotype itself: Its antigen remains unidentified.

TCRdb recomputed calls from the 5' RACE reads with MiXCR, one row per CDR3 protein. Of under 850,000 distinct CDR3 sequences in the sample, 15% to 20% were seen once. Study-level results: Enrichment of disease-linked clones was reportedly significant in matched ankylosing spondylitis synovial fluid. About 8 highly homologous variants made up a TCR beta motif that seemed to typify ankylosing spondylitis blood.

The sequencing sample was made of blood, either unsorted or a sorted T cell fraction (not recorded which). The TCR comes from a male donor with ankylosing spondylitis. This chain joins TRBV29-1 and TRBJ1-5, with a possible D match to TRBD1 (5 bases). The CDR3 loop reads CSVGDGSNQPQHF. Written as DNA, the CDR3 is TGCAGCGTAGGGGACGGTAGCAATCAGCCCCAGCATTTT.